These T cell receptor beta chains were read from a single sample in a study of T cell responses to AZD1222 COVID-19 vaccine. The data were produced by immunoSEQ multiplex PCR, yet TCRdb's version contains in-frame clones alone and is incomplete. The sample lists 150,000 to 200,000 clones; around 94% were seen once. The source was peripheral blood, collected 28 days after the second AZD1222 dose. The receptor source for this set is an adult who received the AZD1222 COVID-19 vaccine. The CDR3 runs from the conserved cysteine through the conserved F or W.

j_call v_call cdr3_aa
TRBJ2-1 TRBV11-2 CASSDLGRREQFF
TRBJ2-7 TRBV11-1 CASSRRDSFSYEQYF
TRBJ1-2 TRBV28 CASSSGPSGNTF
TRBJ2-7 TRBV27 CASSGTGGYEQYF
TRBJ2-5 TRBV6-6 CASRTGTGANQETQYF
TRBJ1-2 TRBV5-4 CASSYDGNYGYTF
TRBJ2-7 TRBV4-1 CASSPGGGFGAYEQYF
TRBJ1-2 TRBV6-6 CASRHTGENNYGYTF
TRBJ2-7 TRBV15 CATSRGWGGDSLEQYF
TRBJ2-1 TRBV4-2 CASSQSLAGGFEQFF
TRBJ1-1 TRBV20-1 CSASQQGANTEAFF
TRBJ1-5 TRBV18 CASSPQGQGAAQPQHF
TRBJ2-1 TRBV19 CASNRGTSGTHEQFF
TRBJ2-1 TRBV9 CASSVTSGGTSGWNEQFF
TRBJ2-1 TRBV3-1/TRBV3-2 CASSQDPSLYNEQFF
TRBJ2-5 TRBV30 CAWTPTSGRLETQYF
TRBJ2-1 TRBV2 CASRRAGEIYNEQFF
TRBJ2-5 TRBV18 CASPTGQANF
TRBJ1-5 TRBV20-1 CSASKGKWKPQHF
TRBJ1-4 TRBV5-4 CASSLGGANEKLFF
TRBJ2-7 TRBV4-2 CASSQDPLGSYEQYF
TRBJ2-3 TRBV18 CASSPVKTSTDTQYF
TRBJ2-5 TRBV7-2 CASSLRVWIIGETQYF
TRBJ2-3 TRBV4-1 CASSQRGLTPTDTQYF
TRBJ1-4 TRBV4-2 CASSQVRGTNEKLFF
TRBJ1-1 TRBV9 CASSAVLTAPGSIEAFF
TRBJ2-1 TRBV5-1 CASSMEGGPYNEQFF
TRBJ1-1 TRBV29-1 CSVESDRGLPEAFF
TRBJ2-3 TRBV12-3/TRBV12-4 CASSLWAADTQYF
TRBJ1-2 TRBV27 CASRQGPPDYGYTF
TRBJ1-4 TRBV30 CAWSVNGGGEKLFF
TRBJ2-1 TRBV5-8 CASSSPQSGSPYNEQFF
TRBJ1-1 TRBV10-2 CASRIGRLGGVLTTEAFF
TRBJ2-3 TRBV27 CASSHGTSLDTQYF
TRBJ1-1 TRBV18 CASSAGGRTEAFF
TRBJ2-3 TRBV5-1 CASSWRLAGEVADTQYF
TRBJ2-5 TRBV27 CASSFPSGTQYF
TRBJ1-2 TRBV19 CASSRAGYYGYTF
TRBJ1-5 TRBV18 CASSPGEGQPQHF
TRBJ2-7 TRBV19 CASSTGQGASYEQYF
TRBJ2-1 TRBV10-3 CAISESTTRGGNNEQFF
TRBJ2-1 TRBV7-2 CASSLVNPTEQFF
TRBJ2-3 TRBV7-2 CASSLGAPMRADTQYF
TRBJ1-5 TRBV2 CASSEEGGYNQPQHF
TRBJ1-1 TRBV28 CASPGPGAEAFF
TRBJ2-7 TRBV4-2 CASSQGVFSYEQYF
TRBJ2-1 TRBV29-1 CSVFRQFVYNEQFF
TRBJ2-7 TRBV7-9 CASSPSGSYEQYF
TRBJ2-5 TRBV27 CASRDRNQETQYF
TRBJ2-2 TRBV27 CASSLVGTNTGELFF
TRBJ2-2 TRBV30 CARKRGGPTGELFF
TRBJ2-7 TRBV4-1 CASSHGTSGSYEQYF
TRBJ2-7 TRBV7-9 CASSLGYDRQYEQYF
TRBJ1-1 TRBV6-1 CASSEARRGLRLSPEAFF
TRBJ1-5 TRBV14 CASSKGAGQPQHF
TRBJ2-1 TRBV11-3 CASSLGTGGSYNEQFF
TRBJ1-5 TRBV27 CASSFDRDGQPQHF
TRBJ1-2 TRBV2 CASRRQGVRTTGYTF
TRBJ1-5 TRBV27 CATNRAYSNQPQHF